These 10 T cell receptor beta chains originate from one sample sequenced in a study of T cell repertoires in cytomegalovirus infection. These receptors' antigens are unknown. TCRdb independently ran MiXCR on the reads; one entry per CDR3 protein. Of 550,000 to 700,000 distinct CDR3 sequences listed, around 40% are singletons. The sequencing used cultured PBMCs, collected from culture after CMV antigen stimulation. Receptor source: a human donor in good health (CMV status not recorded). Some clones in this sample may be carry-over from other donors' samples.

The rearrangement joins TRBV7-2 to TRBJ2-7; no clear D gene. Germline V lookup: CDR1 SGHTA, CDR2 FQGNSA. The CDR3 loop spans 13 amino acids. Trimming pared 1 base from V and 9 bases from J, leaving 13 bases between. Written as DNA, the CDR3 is TGTGCCAGCAGCTTAGAACCTGGAGATCGGCAGTACTTC. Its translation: CASSLEPGDRQYF. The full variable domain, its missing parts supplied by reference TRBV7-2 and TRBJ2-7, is GAGVSQSPSNKVTEKGKDVELRCDPISGHTALYWYRQSLGQGLEFLIYFQGNSAPDKSGLPSDRFSAERTGGSVSTLTIQRTQQEDSAVYLCASSLEPGDRQYFGPGTRLTVT.

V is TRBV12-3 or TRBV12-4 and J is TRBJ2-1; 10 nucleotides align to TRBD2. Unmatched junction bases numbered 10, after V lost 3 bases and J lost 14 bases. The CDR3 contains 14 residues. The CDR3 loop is CASSFSSGGGKKFF. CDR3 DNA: TGTGCCAGCAGTTTTTCTAGCGGGGGAGGTAAAAAGTTCTTC.

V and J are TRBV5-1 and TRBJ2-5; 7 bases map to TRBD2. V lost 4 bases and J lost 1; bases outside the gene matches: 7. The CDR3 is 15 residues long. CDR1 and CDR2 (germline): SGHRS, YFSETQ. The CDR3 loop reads CASSIRLAAQETQYF. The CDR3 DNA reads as TGCGCCAGCAGCATTAGACTAGCAGCCCAAGAGACCCAGTACTTC.

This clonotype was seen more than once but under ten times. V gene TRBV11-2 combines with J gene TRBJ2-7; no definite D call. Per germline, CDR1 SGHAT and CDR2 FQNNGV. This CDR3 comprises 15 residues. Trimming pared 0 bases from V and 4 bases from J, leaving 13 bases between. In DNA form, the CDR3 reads TGTGCCAGCAGCTTAGAGCCCCAGTCTCGGTACGAGCAGTACTTC. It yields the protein CASSLEPQSRYEQYF. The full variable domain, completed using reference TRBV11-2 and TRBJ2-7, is EAGVAQSPRYKIIEKRQSVAFWCNPISGHATLYWYQQILGQGPKLLIQFQNNGVVDDSQLPKDRFSAERLKGVDSTLKIQPAKLEDSAVYLCASSLEPQSRYEQYFGPGTRLTVT.

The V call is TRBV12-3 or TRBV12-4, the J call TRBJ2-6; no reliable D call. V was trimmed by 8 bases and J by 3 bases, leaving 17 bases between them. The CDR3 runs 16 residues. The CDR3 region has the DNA TGTGCCAGCTTGAGGAAGTCATGGGGTGGGGCCAACGTCCTGACTTTC. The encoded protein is CASLRKSWGGANVLTF.

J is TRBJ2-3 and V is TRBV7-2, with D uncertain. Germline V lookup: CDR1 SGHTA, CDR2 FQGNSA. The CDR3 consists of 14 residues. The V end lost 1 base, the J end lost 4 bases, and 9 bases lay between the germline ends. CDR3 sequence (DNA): TGTGCCAGCAGCTTAGGCCTAGAAGCAGATACGCAGTATTTT. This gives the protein CASSLGLEADTQYF.

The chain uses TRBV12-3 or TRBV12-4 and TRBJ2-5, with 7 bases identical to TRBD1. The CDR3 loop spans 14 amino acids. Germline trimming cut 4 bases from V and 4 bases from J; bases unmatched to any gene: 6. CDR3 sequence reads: CASSSGQPGETQYF. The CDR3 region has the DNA TGTGCCAGCAGTTCGGGACAGCCAGGAGAGACCCAGTACTTC.

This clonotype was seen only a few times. CDR3 coding DNA: TGTGCCAGCAGTTTGGCGGTGACCCAGTACTTC. Translating it yields CASSLAVTQYF. The chain has TRBV12-3 or TRBV12-4 and TRBJ2-5; D gene ambiguous. The CDR3 contains 11 residues. V lost 3 bases to trimming and J lost 7 bases, with 6 bases between them.

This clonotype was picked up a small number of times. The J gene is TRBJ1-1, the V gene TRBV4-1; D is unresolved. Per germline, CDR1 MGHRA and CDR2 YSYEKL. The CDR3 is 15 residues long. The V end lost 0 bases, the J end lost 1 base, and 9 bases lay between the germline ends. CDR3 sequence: CASSQEAGGNTEAFF. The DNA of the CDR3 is TGCGCCAGCAGCCAAGAGGCCGGTGGGAACACTGAAGCTTTCTTT.

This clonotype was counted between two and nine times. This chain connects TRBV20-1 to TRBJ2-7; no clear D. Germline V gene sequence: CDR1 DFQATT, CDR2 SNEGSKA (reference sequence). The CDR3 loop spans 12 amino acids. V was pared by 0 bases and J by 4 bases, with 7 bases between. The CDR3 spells CSARDHTYEQYF. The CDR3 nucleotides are TGCAGTGCTAGAGATCACACATACGAGCAGTACTTC.